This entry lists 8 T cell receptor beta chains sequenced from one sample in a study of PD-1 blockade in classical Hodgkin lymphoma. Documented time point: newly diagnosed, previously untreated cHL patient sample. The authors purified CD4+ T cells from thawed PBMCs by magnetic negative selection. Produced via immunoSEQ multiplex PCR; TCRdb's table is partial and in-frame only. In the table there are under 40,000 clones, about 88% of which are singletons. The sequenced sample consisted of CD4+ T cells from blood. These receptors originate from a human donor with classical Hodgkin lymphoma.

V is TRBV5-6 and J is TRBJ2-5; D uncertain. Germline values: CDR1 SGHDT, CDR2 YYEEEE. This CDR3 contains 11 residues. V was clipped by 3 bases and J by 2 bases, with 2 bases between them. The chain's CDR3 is CASSSQETQYF. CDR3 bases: TGTGCCAGCAGCTCACAAGAGACCCAGTACTTC.

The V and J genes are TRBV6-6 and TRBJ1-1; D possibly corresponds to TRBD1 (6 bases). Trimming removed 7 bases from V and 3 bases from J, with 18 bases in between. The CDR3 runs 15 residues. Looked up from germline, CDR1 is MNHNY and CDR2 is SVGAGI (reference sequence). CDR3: CASIKGRGGDTEAFF. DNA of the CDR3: TGTGCCAGCATCAAGGGGAGGGGGGGGGACACTGAAGCTTTCTTT.

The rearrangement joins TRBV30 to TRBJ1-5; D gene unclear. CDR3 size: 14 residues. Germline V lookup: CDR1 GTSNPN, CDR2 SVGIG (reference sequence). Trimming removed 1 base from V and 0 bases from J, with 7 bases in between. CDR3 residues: CAWSGLDSNQPQHF. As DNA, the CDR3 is TGTGCCTGGAGTGGCTTGGATAGCAATCAGCCCCAGCATTTT.

The CDR3 sequence: CASRIGSGGTQYF. The CDR3 DNA sequence: TGTGCCAGTAGAATCGGCTCAGGGGGGACCCAGTACTTC. The genes are TRBV19 and TRBJ2-5; TRBD1 agrees at 7 bases. V dropped 6 bases and J dropped 7; count of bases not matched to a gene: 8. From germline, CDR1 is LNHDA and CDR2 SQIVND (reference sequence). There are 13 residues in the CDR3.

DNA of the CDR3: TGTGCCTGGGATTCGATTCGACAGCCCGAAGCTTTCTTT. Translating it yields CAWDSIRQPEAFF. The rearrangement joins TRBV30 to TRBJ1-1; possible D gene TRBD1, 5 bases. The germline gives CDR1 GTSNPN, CDR2 SVGIG (reference sequence). V was trimmed by 5 bases and J by 8 bases, leaving 18 bases between them. The CDR3 sequence is 13 residues long.

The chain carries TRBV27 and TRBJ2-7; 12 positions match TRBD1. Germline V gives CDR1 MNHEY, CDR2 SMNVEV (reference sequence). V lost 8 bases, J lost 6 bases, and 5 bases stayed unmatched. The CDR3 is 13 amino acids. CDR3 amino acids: CASGGQGASEQYF. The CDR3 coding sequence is TGTGCCAGCGGGGGACAGGGGGCTTCCGAGCAGTACTTC.

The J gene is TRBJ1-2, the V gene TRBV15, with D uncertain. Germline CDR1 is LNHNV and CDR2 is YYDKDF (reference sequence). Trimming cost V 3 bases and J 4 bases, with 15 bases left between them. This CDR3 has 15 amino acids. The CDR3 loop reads CATSRDPITGYGYTF. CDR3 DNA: TGTGCCACCAGCAGGGATCCAATTACGGGCTATGGCTACACCTTC.

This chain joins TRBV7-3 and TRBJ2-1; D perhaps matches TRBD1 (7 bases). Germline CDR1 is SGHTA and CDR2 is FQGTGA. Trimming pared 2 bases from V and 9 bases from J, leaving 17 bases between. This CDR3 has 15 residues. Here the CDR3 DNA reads TGTGCCAGCAGCTTAGGGCAGGGGGGTACGGTTGAGCAGTTCTTC. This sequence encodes CASSLGQGGTVEQFF.